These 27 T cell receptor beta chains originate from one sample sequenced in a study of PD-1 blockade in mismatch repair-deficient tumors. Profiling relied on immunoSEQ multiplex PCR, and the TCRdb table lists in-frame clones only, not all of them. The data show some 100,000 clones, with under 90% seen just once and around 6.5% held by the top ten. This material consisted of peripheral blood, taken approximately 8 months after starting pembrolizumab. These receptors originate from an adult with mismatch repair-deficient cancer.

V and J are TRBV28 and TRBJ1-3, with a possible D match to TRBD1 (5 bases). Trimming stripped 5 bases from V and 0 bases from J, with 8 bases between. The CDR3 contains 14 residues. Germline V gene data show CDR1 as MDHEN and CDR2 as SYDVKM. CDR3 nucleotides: TGTGCCAGCAGTATGGGGACCTCTGGAAACACCATATATTTT. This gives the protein CASSMGTSGNTIYF.

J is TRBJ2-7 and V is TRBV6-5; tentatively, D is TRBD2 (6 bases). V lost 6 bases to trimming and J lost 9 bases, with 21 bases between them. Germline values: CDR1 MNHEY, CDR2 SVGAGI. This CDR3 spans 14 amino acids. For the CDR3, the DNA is TGTGCCAGCAGGACACTAGGACTACGAGGTGCGCAGTACTTC. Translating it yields CASRTLGLRGAQYF.

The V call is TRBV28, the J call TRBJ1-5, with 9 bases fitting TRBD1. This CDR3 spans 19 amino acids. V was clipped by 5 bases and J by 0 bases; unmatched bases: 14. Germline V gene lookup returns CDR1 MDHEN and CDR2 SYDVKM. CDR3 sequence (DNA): TGTGCCAGCAGTAGCCGGGACAGGGAGTCCCTTTATAGCAATCAGCCCCAGCATTTT. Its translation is CASSSRDRESLYSNQPQHF.

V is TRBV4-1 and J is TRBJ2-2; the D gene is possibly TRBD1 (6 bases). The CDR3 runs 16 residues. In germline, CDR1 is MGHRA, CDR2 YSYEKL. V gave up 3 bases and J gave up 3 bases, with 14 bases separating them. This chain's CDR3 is CASSHETGFYTGELFF. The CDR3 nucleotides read TGCGCCAGCAGCCACGAAACAGGGTTTTACACCGGGGAGCTGTTTTTT.

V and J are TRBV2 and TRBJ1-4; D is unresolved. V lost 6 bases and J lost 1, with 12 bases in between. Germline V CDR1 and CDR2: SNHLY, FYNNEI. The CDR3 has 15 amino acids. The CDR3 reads CASRSEGITNEKLFF. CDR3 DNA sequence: TGTGCCAGCAGGTCCGAAGGGATAACTAATGAAAAACTGTTTTTT.

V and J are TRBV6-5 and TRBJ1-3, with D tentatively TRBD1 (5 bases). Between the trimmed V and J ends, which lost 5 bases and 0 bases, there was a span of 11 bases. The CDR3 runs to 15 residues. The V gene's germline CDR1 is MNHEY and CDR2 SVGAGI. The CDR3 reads CASSRLDTSGNTIYF. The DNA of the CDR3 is TGTGCCAGCAGTCGCCTGGACACCTCTGGAAACACCATATATTTT.

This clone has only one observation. The CDR3, as DNA: TGTGCCAGCAGCCCTTGGACTAGCGGCTACGAGCAGTACTTC. Translating it yields CASSPWTSGYEQYF. The rearrangement links TRBV7-9 to TRBJ2-7, with 10 bases that match TRBD2. Germline lookup yields CDR1 SEHNR and CDR2 FQNEAQ (reference sequence). V trimming: 5 bases; J trimming: 3 bases; junction bases outside the gene matches: 4. The CDR3 is 14 residues long.

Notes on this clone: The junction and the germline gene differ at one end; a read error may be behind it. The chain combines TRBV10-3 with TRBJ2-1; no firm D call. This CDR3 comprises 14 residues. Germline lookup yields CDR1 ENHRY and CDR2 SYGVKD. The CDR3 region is CAITEEPSYNEQFF. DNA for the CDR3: TGTGCCATCACTGAGGAGCCTTCCTACAATGAGCAGTTCTTC.

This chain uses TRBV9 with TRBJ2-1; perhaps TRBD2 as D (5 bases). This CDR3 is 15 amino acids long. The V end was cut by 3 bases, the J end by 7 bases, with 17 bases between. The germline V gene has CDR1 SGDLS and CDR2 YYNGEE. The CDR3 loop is CASSAELKRGNEQFF. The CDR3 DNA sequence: TGTGCCAGCAGCGCAGAGCTCAAACGAGGGAATGAGCAGTTCTTC.

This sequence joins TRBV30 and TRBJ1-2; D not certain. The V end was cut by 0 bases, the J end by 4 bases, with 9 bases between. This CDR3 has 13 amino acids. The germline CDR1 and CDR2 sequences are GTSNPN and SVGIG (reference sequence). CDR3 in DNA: TGTGCCTGGAGTGTACTAACAGCCTATGGCTACACCTTC. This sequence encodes CAWSVLTAYGYTF.

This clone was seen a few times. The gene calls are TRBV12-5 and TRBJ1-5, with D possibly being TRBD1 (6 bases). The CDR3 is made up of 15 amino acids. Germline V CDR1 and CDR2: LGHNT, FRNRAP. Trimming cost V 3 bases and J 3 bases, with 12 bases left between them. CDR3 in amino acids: CASGLDRTYNQPQHF. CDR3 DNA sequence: TGTGCTAGTGGTTTAGACAGGACATACAATCAGCCCCAGCATTTT.

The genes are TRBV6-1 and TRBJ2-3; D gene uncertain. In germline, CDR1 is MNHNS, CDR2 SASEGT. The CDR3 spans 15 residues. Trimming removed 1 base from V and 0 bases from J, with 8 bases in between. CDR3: CASSEVQPSTDTQYF. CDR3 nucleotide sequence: TGTGCCAGCAGTGAAGTACAGCCTAGCACAGATACGCAGTATTTT.

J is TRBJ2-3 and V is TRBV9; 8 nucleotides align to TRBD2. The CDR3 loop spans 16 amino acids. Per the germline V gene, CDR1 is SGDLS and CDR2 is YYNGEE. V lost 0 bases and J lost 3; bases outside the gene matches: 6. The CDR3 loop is CASSVDGRAETDTQYF. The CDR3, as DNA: TGTGCCAGCAGCGTAGACGGGAGGGCCGAGACAGATACGCAGTATTTT.

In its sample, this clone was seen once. CDR3 nucleotides: TGTGCCAGCAGTTTCCGGGACAGGGGGATCTATGGCTACACCTTC. This codes for CASSFRDRGIYGYTF. This chain uses TRBV6-5 with TRBJ1-2; TRBD1 agrees at 11 bases. V shed 4 bases and J 4 bases; nucleotides not matched to a gene: 5. The CDR3 is 15 residues long. Germline V gene lookup returns CDR1 MNHEY and CDR2 SVGAGI.

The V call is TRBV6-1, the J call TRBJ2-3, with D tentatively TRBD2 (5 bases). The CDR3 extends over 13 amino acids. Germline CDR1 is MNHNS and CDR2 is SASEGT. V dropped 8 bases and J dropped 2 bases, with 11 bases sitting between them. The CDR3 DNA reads TGTGCCAGCGCGGGTCCTTTCACAGATACGCAGTATTTT. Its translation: CASAGPFTDTQYF.

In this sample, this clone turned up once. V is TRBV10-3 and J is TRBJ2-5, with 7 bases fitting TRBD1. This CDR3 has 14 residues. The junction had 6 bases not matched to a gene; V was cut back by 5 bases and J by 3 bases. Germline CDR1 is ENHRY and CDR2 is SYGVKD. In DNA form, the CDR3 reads TGTGCCATCAGTAAAACCGGGACAGAAGAGACCCAGTACTTC. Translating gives CAISKTGTEETQYF.

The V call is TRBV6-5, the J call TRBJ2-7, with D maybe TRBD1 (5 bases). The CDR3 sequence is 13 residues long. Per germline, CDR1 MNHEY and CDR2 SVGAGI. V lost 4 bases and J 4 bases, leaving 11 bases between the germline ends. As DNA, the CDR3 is TGTGCCAGCAGTTCGACAGAGATGTACGAGCAGTACTTC. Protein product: CASSSTEMYEQYF.

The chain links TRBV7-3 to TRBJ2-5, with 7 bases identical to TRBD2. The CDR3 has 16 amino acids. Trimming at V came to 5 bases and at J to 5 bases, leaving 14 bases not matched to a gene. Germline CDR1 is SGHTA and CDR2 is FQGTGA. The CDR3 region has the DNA TGTGCCAGCAGCAAGACTAGCTCCTTAAGATGGGAGACCCAGTACTTC. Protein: CASSKTSSLRWETQYF.

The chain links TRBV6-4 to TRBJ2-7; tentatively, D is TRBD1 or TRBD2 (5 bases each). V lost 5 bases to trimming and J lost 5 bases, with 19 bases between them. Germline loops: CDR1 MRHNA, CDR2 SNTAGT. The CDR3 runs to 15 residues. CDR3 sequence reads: CASSPRGTPVHEQYF. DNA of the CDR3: TGTGCCAGCAGTCCGCGAGGGACCCCAGTCCACGAGCAGTACTTC.

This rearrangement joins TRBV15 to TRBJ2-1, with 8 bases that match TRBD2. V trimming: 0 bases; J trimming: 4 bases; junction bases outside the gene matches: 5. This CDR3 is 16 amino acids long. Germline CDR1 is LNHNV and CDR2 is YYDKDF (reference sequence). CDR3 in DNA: TGTGCCACCAGCAGAGACTTAAGCGGGGGATACAATGAGCAGTTCTTC. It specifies CATSRDLSGGYNEQFF.

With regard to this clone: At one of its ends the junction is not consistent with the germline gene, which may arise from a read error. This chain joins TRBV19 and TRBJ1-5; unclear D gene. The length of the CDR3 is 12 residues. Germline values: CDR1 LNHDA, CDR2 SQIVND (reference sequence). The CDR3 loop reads CASSIGGVPLIF. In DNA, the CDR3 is TGTGCCAGTAGTATAGGGGGAGTTCCCTTGATTTTT.

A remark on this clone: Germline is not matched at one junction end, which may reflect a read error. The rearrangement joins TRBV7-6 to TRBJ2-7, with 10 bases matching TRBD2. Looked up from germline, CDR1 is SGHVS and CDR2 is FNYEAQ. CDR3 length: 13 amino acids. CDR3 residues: CASSSTLAGGLDF. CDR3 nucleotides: TGTGCCAGCAGCTCAACTTTAGCGGGAGGCCTCGACTTC.

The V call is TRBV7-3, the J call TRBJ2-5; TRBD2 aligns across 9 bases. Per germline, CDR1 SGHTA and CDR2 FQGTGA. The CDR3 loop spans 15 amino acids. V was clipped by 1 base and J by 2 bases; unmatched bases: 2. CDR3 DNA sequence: TGTGCCAGCAGCTTAAGCCTAGCGGGGCAAGAGACCCAGTACTTC. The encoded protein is CASSLSLAGQETQYF.

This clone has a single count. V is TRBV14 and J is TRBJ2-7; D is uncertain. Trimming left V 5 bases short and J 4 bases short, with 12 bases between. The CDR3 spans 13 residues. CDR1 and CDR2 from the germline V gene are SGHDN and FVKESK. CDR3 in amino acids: CASSLRPRYEQYF. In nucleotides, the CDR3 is TGTGCCAGCAGCTTAAGGCCCCGGTACGAGCAGTACTTC.

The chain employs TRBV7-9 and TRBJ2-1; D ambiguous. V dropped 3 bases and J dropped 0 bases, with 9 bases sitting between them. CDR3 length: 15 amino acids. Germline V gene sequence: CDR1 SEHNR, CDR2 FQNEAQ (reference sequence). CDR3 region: CASSFSSTSYNEQFF. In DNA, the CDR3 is TGTGCCAGCAGCTTCTCCTCTACCTCCTACAATGAGCAGTTCTTC.

The CDR3 here is CASSSPGTPQFF. The CDR3 bases are TGTGCCAGCAGCTCTCCCGGGACTCCACAGTTCTTC. The V gene is TRBV7-3, the J gene TRBJ2-1, with TRBD2 as a possible D gene (6 bases). The germline gives CDR1 SGHTA, CDR2 FQGTGA. CDR3 size: 12 residues. V was clipped by 4 bases and J by 13 bases, with 14 bases between them.

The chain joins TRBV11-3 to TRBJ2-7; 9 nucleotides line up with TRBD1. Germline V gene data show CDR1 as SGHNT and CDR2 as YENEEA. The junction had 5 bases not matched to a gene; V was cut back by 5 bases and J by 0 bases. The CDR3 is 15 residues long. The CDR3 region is CASSTLTGGSYEQYF. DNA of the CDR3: TGTGCCAGCAGCACCCTGACAGGGGGCTCCTACGAGCAGTACTTC.